This T cell receptor beta chain was profiled in a study of T cell responses to AZD1222 COVID-19 vaccine. General study findings and limits: Within unmutated variant regions lay the reported targets of nearly half of spike-specific TCRs. CD4 TCRs linked to vaccination spanned spike, dominating at 160-218 and 743-854. Donors were mostly white British, more females; clonal diversity possibly underestimated.

As for this clone: No antigen is known for it.

Trimming took 5 bases from V and 4 from J, leaving 12 bases between them. This CDR3 is built from 13 residues. Germline CDR1 is MDHEN and CDR2 is SYDVKM. Sequencing used immunoSEQ multiplex PCR; TCRdb keeps in-frame clones, though not all of them. The sample contains 180,000 or so clones, around 90% of which appear only once. This sample comprised peripheral blood, obtained 28 days after the second AZD1222 dose. This TCR derives from an adult who received the AZD1222 COVID-19 vaccine. The chain recombines TRBV28 with TRBJ2-7; D may be TRBD1 (6 bases). This CDR3 is CASSKYQGYEQYF. The CDR3 DNA follows: TGTGCCAGCAGTAAATACCAGGGGTACGAGCAGTACTTC. Using reference TRBV28 and TRBJ2-7 for the parts outside the CDR3, the full variable domain is DVKVTQSSRYLVKRTGEKVFLECVQDMDHENMFWYRQDPGLGLRLIYFSYDVKMKEKGDIPEGYSVSREKKERFSLILESASTNQTSMYLCASSKYQGYEQYFGPGTRLTVT.